The 31 T cell receptor beta chains given below trace back to one sample, sequenced in a study of blood T cells in healthy people across ages. Using a J-beta primer mix together with a sample-barcoded 5' primer, a second PCR was run for about 6 to 11 cycles. MiXCR, run by TCRdb on the 5' RACE reads, gives a single entry per CDR3 protein. Among 1.5 million to 2 million distinct CDR3 sequences listed, under 30% were seen once. The sequencing sample was made of blood. All receptors come from a woman between 25 and 40 years old in good health.

A note on this clonotype: With a much larger clone just one base away, this may be a read error. This rearrangement joins TRBV4-3 to TRBJ2-1; D is unclear. Germline V gene lookup returns CDR1 LGHNA and CDR2 YSLEER. The CDR3 extends over 16 amino acids. The CDR3 DNA follows: TGCGCCAGCAGCCAAGATAATGGGTACTCCTACGATGAGCAGTTCTTC. Residues: CASSQDNGYSYDEQFF.

This clonotype has just a few counts. The V gene is TRBV15, the J gene TRBJ2-4; no definite D call. V lost 0 bases and J 7 bases, leaving 19 bases between the germline ends. Germline V lookup: CDR1 LNHNV, CDR2 YYDKDF (reference sequence). This CDR3 is 17 amino acids long. The CDR3 loop is CATSRDLPQMVGNIQYF. The CDR3 nucleotides are TGTGCCACCAGCAGAGATCTTCCCCAGATGGTGGGTAACATTCAGTACTTC.

In this sample, this clonotype turned up many times. The rearrangement joins TRBV5-1 to TRBJ2-7; D possibly matches TRBD1 or TRBD2 (5 bases each). CDR1 and CDR2 (germline): SGHRS, YFSETQ. The germline V and J ends were trimmed by 0 bases and 4 bases, with 20 bases remaining between them. The CDR3 consists of 17 residues. CDR3: CASSLAGPTGYRYEQYF. The CDR3 DNA sequence: TGCGCCAGCAGCTTGGCGGGACCTACGGGGTATCGGTACGAGCAGTACTTC.

In this sample, this clonotype turned up a few times. The chain combines TRBV6-1 with TRBJ2-7; D may be TRBD1 (6 bases). Trimming removed 5 bases at V and 7 bases at J, with 21 bases between. Germline V gives CDR1 MNHNS, CDR2 SASEGT. The CDR3 is 15 residues long. CDR3 sequence: CASSPVDRTYNEQYF. In nucleotides, the CDR3 is TGTGCCAGCAGTCCCGTCGACAGGACATACAATGAGCAGTACTTC.

The chain is built from TRBV24-1 and TRBJ2-1; tentative D call: TRBD1 (6 bases). Trimming took off 4 bases at V and 12 bases at J, with 12 bases between the two ends. Germline-derived CDR1 and CDR2 are KGHDR and SFDVKD. This CDR3 contains 12 residues. CDR3 DNA sequence: TGTGCCACCAGTGACACAGGGTCCAGGCAGTTCTTC. This codes for CATSDTGSRQFF.

In its sample, this clonotype was seen a few times. The chain is built from TRBV20-1 and TRBJ1-6; D possibly corresponds to TRBD1 (6 bases). This CDR3 has 16 residues. Trimming shortened V by 2 bases and J by 1 base, and 12 bases separated the two germline ends. The germline gives CDR1 DFQATT, CDR2 SNEGSKA (reference sequence). The CDR3 sequence is CSARPTGMSYNSPLHF. CDR3 nucleotides: TGCAGTGCTAGACCGACAGGCATGTCCTATAATTCACCCCTCCACTTT.

This clonotype occurred many times. The junction does not match germline at one end; this may be a read error. The gene calls are TRBV7-6 and TRBJ1-2, with no clear D. The germline V gene encodes CDR1 SGHVS and CDR2 FNYEAQ. The CDR3 has 13 amino acids. For the CDR3, the DNA is TGCGCCAGCAGCTTGGGATTGGGGTATGGCTACACCTTC. The encoded protein is CASSLGLGYGYTF.

V and J are TRBV5-1 and TRBJ1-2; D is perhaps TRBD1 (6 bases). V lost 4 bases and J lost 2, with 15 bases in between. The length of the CDR3 is 15 residues. Germline V gives CDR1 SGHRS, CDR2 YFSETQ. The CDR3 reads CASSRTGPPNYGYTF. The CDR3 nucleotides read TGCGCCAGCAGCAGAACAGGGCCCCCCAACTATGGCTACACCTTC.

In this sample, this clonotype turned up a few times. V gene TRBV20-1 combines with J gene TRBJ2-1; D not certain. The DNA end is a closer match to TRBJ2-7, so the J assignment may be wrong. Germline-derived CDR1 and CDR2 are DFQATT and SNEGSKA (reference sequence). CDR3 length: 15 residues. CDR3 protein: CSARDLKSSYNEQYF. CDR3 DNA sequence: TGCAGTGCTAGAGACCTAAAGAGCTCCTACAATGAGCAGTACTTC.

With regard to this clonotype: This may arise from a read error, as a much more abundant clone is one base away. The chain uses TRBV18 and TRBJ2-1, with TRBD2 identical over 13 bases. The DNA end is more similar to TRBJ2-7, so the J call may be wrong. Germline-derived CDR1 and CDR2 are KGHSH and LQKENI. The CDR3 has 15 amino acids. The CDR3 nucleotides are TGTGCCAGCACGGAACTAGCGGGAGGGAACAATGAGCAGTACTTC. Translated, it gives CASTELAGGNNEQYF.

This rearrangement joins TRBV19 to TRBJ1-5; the D is unclear. Trimming shortened V by 2 bases and J by 0 bases, and 11 bases separated the two germline ends. The CDR3 is made up of 16 amino acids. Per the germline V gene, CDR1 is LNHDA and CDR2 is SQIVND (reference sequence). The CDR3 DNA reads as TGTGCCAGTAGTATACTTGACCCTCGTAGCAATCAGCCCCAGCATTTT. Translation gives CASSILDPRSNQPQHF. Variable domain in full (rest from reference TRBV19 and TRBJ1-5): DGGITQSPKYLFRKEGQNVTLSCEQNLNHDAMYWYRQDPGQGLRLIYYSQIVNDFQKGDIAEGYSVSREKKESFPLTVTSAQKNPTAFYLCASSILDPRSNQPQHFGDGTRLSIL.

In its sample, this clonotype was seen a few times. The chain has TRBV24-1 and TRBJ2-3; D ambiguous. Trimming took off 4 bases at V and 4 bases at J, with 14 bases between the two ends. Looked up from germline, CDR1 is KGHDR and CDR2 is SFDVKD. This CDR3 spans 15 amino acids. As DNA, the CDR3 is TGTGCCACCAGTGAGGGTCCCGATAAAGCAGATACGCAGTATTTT. Protein product: CATSEGPDKADTQYF.

At least ten counts were recorded for this clonotype. The J gene is TRBJ2-1, the V gene TRBV9, with 15 bases aligning to TRBD2. Germline values: CDR1 SGDLS, CDR2 YYNGEE. V lost 2 bases and J lost 2; bases outside the gene matches: 8. The CDR3 consists of 19 residues. Here the CDR3 DNA reads TGTGCCAGCAGCGTTAGGACTAGCGGGGGGGTGAGACCCTACAATGAGCAGTTCTTC. As protein: CASSVRTSGGVRPYNEQFF. Filled out from reference TRBV9 and TRBJ2-1, the complete variable domain reads DSGVTQTPKHLITATGQRVTLRCSPRSGDLSVYWYQQSLDQGLQFLIQYYNGEERAKGNILERFSAQQFPDLHSELNLSSLELGDSALYFCASSVRTSGGVRPYNEQFFGPGTRLTVL.

Note on this clonotype: The CDR3 does not close with the conserved phenylalanine or tryptophan, likely indicating a read error. The rearrangement links TRBV15 to TRBJ2-2; 13 bases are a match to TRBD2. This CDR3 is 18 amino acids long. Trimming at V came to 5 bases and at J to 4 bases, leaving 10 bases not matched to a gene. Germline V CDR1 and CDR2: LNHNV, YYDKDF (reference sequence). The CDR3 reads CATSSGLAGLSGTGELFL. CDR3 DNA: TGTGCCACCAGCTCGGGACTAGCGGGACTTTCAGGCACCGGGGAGCTGTTTTTG.

This rearrangement joins TRBV25-1 to TRBJ1-6; D remains unclear. The CDR3 runs to 13 residues. Trimming took 5 bases from V and 10 from J, leaving 12 bases between them. Per germline, CDR1 MGHDK and CDR2 SYGVNS. CDR3 in amino acids: CASSYGVRSPLHF. CDR3 in DNA: TGTGCCAGCAGTTATGGGGTACGCTCACCCCTCCACTTT.

This chain connects TRBV12-3 or TRBV12-4 to TRBJ2-1, with 9 bases identical to TRBD2. The CDR3 covers 15 residues. The V and J ends lost 4 bases and 7 bases, in that order; junction bases with no gene match: 8. The CDR3 is CASSSVAGASNEQFF. The CDR3 DNA sequence: TGTGCCAGCAGTTCAGTAGCGGGAGCTAGTAATGAGCAGTTCTTC.

This clonotype was picked up a small number of times. CDR3 region: CAISEPSSSGSGEQFF. The CDR3 nucleotides read TGTGCCATCAGTGAACCGTCGTCTAGCGGGAGTGGTGAGCAGTTCTTC. The V and J genes are TRBV10-3 and TRBJ2-1, with 10 bases matching TRBD2. V lost 3 bases and J lost 9; bases outside the gene matches: 11. Germline V gene lookup returns CDR1 ENHRY and CDR2 SYGVKD. CDR3 size: 16 residues.

In the case of this clonotype: The junction does not match germline at one end; this may be a read error. The V call is TRBV7-2, the J call TRBJ2-4, with 12 nucleotides matching TRBD2. The CDR3 is 13 residues long. CDR1 is SGHTA and CDR2 is FQGNSA in the germline V gene. The CDR3 coding sequence is TGTGCCGGCAGCCTCCGGACTAGCGGGGAGCAGTACTTC. It is translated as CAGSLRTSGEQYF.

This clonotype was observed a handful of times. The junction shows a germline mismatch at one end, possibly a read error. The CDR3 DNA reads TGTACCAGCAGTTCCGGACAGGGGAACTATGGCTACACCTTC. Encoded protein: CTSSSGQGNYGYTF. The rearrangement uses TRBV6-5 and TRBJ1-2; 9 bases match TRBD1. Germline CDR1 reads MNHEY; CDR2 reads SVGAGI. The CDR3 covers 14 residues.

This sequence joins TRBV5-6 and TRBJ2-1, with 9 bases fitting TRBD2. Germline V CDR1 and CDR2: SGHDT, YYEEEE. This CDR3 has 17 residues. The V and J ends lost 2 bases and 5 bases, in that order; junction bases with no gene match: 11. CDR3 residues: CASSFDRGLAGDNEQFF. The CDR3 coding sequence is TGTGCCAGCAGCTTCGACCGGGGACTAGCCGGGGACAATGAGCAGTTCTTC. Using reference TRBV5-6 and TRBJ2-1 for the parts outside the CDR3, the full variable domain is DAGVTQSPTHLIKTRGQQVTLRCSPKSGHDTVSWYQQALGQGPQFIFQYYEEEERQRGNFPDRFSGHQFPNYSSELNVNALLLGDSALYLCASSFDRGLAGDNEQFFGPGTRLTVL.

The chain couples TRBV12-3 or TRBV12-4 to TRBJ2-5; 7 bases map to TRBD2. V lost 3 bases to trimming and J lost 4 bases; unmatched junction nucleotides: 5. This CDR3 is 14 amino acids long. The CDR3 DNA sequence: TGTGCCAGCAGTTTGTTGTCTAGCGGAGAGACCCAGTACTTC. Translation gives CASSLLSSGETQYF.

This clonotype occurred many times. The chain recombines TRBV6-5 with TRBJ2-7; D not certain. Trimming removed 2 bases at V and 6 bases at J, with 11 bases between. Germline loops: CDR1 MNHEY, CDR2 SVGAGI. The CDR3 is made up of 13 amino acids. DNA of the CDR3: TGTGCCAGCAGTTACCAGCTTCTAGGCGAGCAGTACTTC. Its translation: CASSYQLLGEQYF.

This clonotype was seen a handful of times. The rearrangement links TRBV10-3 to TRBJ1-4; D unclear. The CDR3 has 13 amino acids. V was shortened by 9 bases and J by 2 bases, with 10 bases between the two germline ends. The V gene's germline CDR1 is ENHRY and CDR2 SYGVKD. CDR3 nucleotide sequence: TGTGCCATAAAGGACCATACTAATGAAAAACTGTTTTTT. Translating it yields CAIKDHTNEKLFF.

This clonotype was observed many times. V is TRBV12-3 or TRBV12-4 and J is TRBJ2-1; 7 nucleotides line up with TRBD1. The CDR3 sequence is 13 residues long. V was pared by 6 bases and J by 4 bases, with 3 bases of the junction left unmatched. DNA of the CDR3: TGTGCCAGCAGGATACAGGGGTACAATGAGCAGTTCTTC. It encodes CASRIQGYNEQFF.

This clonotype was seen a few times. The chain uses TRBV28 and TRBJ1-1; no clear D. The CDR3 consists of 14 residues. Trimming removed 3 bases at V and 1 base at J, with 9 bases between. Germline V lookup: CDR1 MDHEN, CDR2 SYDVKM. CDR3 in DNA: TGTGCCAGCAGTTTCTTGACAACGAACACTGAAGCTTTCTTT. Protein product: CASSFLTTNTEAFF.

The V gene is TRBV11-2, the J gene TRBJ1-4, with D tentatively TRBD1 (5 bases). Germline CDR1 reads SGHAT; CDR2 reads FQNNGV. V was clipped by 2 bases and J by 7 bases, with 23 bases between them. The length of the CDR3 is 18 residues. The CDR3 region has the DNA TGTGCCAGCAGCTTACGGGGTTTCTGGGGCGTTCAAGGTGAAAAACTGTTTTTT. Residues: CASSLRGFWGVQGEKLFF.

J is TRBJ2-3 and V is TRBV6-5; tentative D call: TRBD2 (5 bases). The CDR3 has 15 residues. CDR1 MNHEY and CDR2 SVGAGI come from the germline V gene. V lost 0 bases and J lost 4, with 11 bases in between. CDR3 sequence: CASSYSAGTADTQYF. DNA for the CDR3: TGTGCCAGCAGTTACTCGGCGGGCACCGCAGATACGCAGTATTTT.

A word on this clonotype: A much bigger clone sits one base away, suggesting this may be a read error. The chain is built from TRBV12-3 or TRBV12-4 and TRBJ2-1; 7 bases match TRBD1. Trimming at V came to 5 bases and at J to 6 bases, leaving 13 bases not matched to a gene. There are 16 residues in the CDR3. CDR3 protein: CASSDPGRGFGNEQFF. CDR3 nucleotides: TGTGCCAGCAGTGATCCGGGCAGGGGGTTTGGCAATGAGCAGTTCTTC.

The chain has TRBV20-1 and TRBJ2-7; the D call may be TRBD1 or TRBD2 (5 bases each). V lost 4 bases and J lost 0, with 7 bases in between. The CDR3 contains 12 residues. CDR1 and CDR2 from the germline V gene are DFQATT and SNEGSKA (reference sequence). CDR3: CSAMGDSYEQYF. The DNA for the CDR3 is TGCAGTGCTATGGGGGACTCCTACGAGCAGTACTTC.

The chain employs TRBV29-1 and TRBJ2-4, with D possibly TRBD1 on 6 matching bases. The better agreement between TRBJ2-7 and the DNA end casts doubt on the J call. CDR1 SQVTM and CDR2 ANQGSEA come from the germline V gene. This CDR3 is built from 14 residues. CDR3 protein: CSATTGRTPYEQYF. The CDR3 nucleotides read TGCAGCGCCACGACAGGCCGGACCCCCTACGAGCAGTACTTC.

The genes are TRBV20-1 and TRBJ1-1; TRBD1 aligns across 7 bases. CDR3 size: 11 residues. Germline trimming cut 5 bases from V and 9 bases from J; bases unmatched to any gene: 6. The germline CDR1 and CDR2 sequences are DFQATT and SNEGSKA (reference sequence). CDR3 sequence (DNA): TGCAGTGCTGGGACAGACAGACAAGCTTTCTTT. Protein: CSAGTDRQAFF.